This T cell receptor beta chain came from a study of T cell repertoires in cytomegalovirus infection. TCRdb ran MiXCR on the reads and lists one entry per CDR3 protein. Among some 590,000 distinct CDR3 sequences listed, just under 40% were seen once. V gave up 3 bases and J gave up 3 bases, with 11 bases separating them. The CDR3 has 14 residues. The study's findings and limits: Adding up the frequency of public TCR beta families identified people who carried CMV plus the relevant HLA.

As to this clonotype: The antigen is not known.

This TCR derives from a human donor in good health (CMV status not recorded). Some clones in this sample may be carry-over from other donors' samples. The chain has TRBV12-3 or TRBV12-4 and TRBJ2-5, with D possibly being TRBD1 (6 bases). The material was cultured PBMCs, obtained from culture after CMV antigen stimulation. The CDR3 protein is CASSFGRGKETQYF. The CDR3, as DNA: TGTGCCAGCAGTTTCGGCAGGGGTAAAGAGACCCAGTACTTC.